This TCR beta chain was identified during a study of technical replicates of blood from a few donors. Trimming removed 4 bases from V and 0 bases from J, with 18 bases in between. Germline CDR1 reads LGHNA; CDR2 reads YNFKEQ. This CDR3 has 18 residues. TCRdb's copy holds only in-frame clones and misses some; the assay was immunoSEQ multiplex PCR. This table holds tens of thousands of clones, approximately 96% found once. The chain carries TRBV4-2 and TRBJ1-4, with D unresolved. The material sequenced was T cells isolated from PBMCs. This receptor was taken from a human donor in good health. In DNA, the CDR3 is TGTGCCAGCAGCCTTCTAACCCCGGTCGGGGCAACTAATGAAAAACTGTTTTTT. It encodes CASSLLTPVGATNEKLFF.